A single sample gave rise to the 25 T cell receptor beta chains below, sequenced in a study of T cells in localized non-small cell lung cancer. Sequencing was performed with immunoSEQ multiplex PCR; in TCRdb, only in-frame clones are kept and a portion is missing. The sample holds tens of thousands of clones, almost 85% seen once. The specimen was peripheral blood, collected before any cancer treatment. These receptors all stem from a female donor older than 55 with stage I lung adenocarcinoma.

V usage is TRBV2 and J usage is TRBJ2-5, with TRBD1 as a possible D gene (6 bases). CDR3 length: 14 amino acids. Deletions cut 6 bases from V and 3 bases from J, with 14 bases between. Germline loops: CDR1 SNHLY, CDR2 FYNNEI. CDR3 sequence: CASRADRSEETQYF. CDR3 coding DNA: TGTGCCAGCAGGGCGGACAGAAGCGAAGAGACCCAGTACTTC.

The rearrangement joins TRBV30 to TRBJ1-2; 8 nucleotides align to TRBD1. The CDR3 totals 15 residues. Germline V gives CDR1 GTSNPN, CDR2 SVGIG (reference sequence). With V trimmed by 6 bases and J by 8 bases, 17 bases remained unmatched. The CDR3 coding sequence is TGTGCCTGTACGAAGCAACAGGGGGATAGTCTGGGCTACACCTTC. Its translation: CACTKQQGDSLGYTF.

The chain combines TRBV12-5 with TRBJ2-5; D tentatively fits TRBD1 or TRBD2 (5 bases each). Germline V gives CDR1 LGHNT, CDR2 FRNRAP. V gave up 0 bases and J gave up 4 bases, with 12 bases separating them. The CDR3 sequence is 15 residues long. The CDR3: CASGLVLLGVETQYF. The CDR3 DNA is TGTGCTAGTGGTTTGGTACTTCTGGGGGTAGAGACCCAGTACTTC.

The V and J genes are TRBV6-6 and TRBJ1-5, with D possibly TRBD1 on 6 matching bases. The CDR3 length is 15 residues. Germline lookup yields CDR1 MNHNY and CDR2 SVGAGI (reference sequence). V lost 11 bases, J lost 4 bases, and 21 bases lay in between. For the CDR3, the DNA is TGTGCCGCGGCCTTCACAGGGACATCAAATCAGCCCCAGCATTTT. Its protein is CAAAFTGTSNQPQHF.

The CDR3 DNA is TGTGCCAGCAGCCCCCGGCCCAACAGGCCCGCGAACACCGGGGAGCTGTTTTTT. Translating gives CASSPRPNRPANTGELFF. The chain uses TRBV7-3 and TRBJ2-2; a weak D match, TRBD1 (5 bases). The germline V gene encodes CDR1 SGHTA and CDR2 FQGTGA. V was shortened by 5 bases and J by 0 bases, with 19 bases between the two germline ends. This CDR3 contains 18 residues.

The chain carries TRBV5-1 and TRBJ2-1; 7 bases are shared with TRBD1. V lost 0 bases to trimming and J lost 5 bases; unmatched junction nucleotides: 14. CDR1 and CDR2 (germline): SGHRS, YFSETQ. The CDR3 has 18 amino acids. This CDR3 reads CASSLVLGGRDRDNEQFF. CDR3 DNA: TGCGCCAGCAGCTTGGTTCTAGGGGGCCGGGATAGAGACAATGAGCAGTTCTTC.

The chain links TRBV5-1 to TRBJ1-1; D is ambiguous. Trimming took off 0 bases at V and 4 bases at J, with 10 bases between the two ends. The CDR3 covers 14 residues. The germline V gene encodes CDR1 SGHRS and CDR2 YFSETQ. The DNA of the CDR3 is TGCGCCAGCAGCTTGGTGCTAGGAGGCACTGAAGCTTTCTTT. This encodes CASSLVLGGTEAFF.

The CDR3 DNA sequence: TGCGCCAGCAGCTCCCCAGGGGGCGCCACCGGGGAGCTGTTTTTT. This encodes CASSSPGGATGELFF. J is TRBJ2-2 and V is TRBV5-1; TRBD1 agrees at 8 bases. Germline loops: CDR1 SGHRS, CDR2 YFSETQ. The CDR3 has 15 residues. V trimming: 3 bases; J trimming: 4 bases; junction bases outside the gene matches: 5.

This clone was found once. The chain employs TRBV11-2 and TRBJ2-5; maybe TRBD2 (7 bases). The CDR3 extends over 15 amino acids. Germline CDR1 SGHAT, CDR2 FQNNGV. The ends were cut back, 5 bases at V and 4 bases at J, with 17 bases in the middle. The DNA of the CDR3 is TGTGCCAGCAGCCAGAGGGGGGGCGAAGGAGAGACCCAGTACTTC. Translation: CASSQRGGEGETQYF.

As concerns this clone: Additional DNA sequences in this sample encode the identical CDR3. The chain links TRBV18 to TRBJ2-5; D call uncertain. This CDR3 is built from 14 residues. Trimming pared 3 bases from V and 2 bases from J, leaving 10 bases between. Germline loops: CDR1 KGHSH, CDR2 LQKENI. The CDR3 coding sequence is TGTGCCAGCTCACCCTCGGGTAGTCAAGAGACCCAGTACTTC. Translated: CASSPSGSQETQYF.

The V call is TRBV5-5, the J call TRBJ1-3; D ambiguous. Germline CDR1 SGHKS, CDR2 YYEKEE (reference sequence). The CDR3 is 15 residues long. V dropped 4 bases and J dropped 0 bases, with 11 bases sitting between them. This CDR3 is CASSPDVNSGNTIYF. The CDR3 DNA reads as TGTGCCAGCAGCCCGGACGTAAACTCTGGAAACACCATATATTTT.

The rearrangement links TRBV19 to TRBJ1-2; the D gene is possibly TRBD1 (5 bases). The CDR3 has 14 residues. The germline V gene encodes CDR1 LNHDA and CDR2 SQIVND (reference sequence). V was cut by 4 bases and J by 7 bases, with 16 bases left in between. CDR3 nucleotides: TGTGCCAGTAGTAAGGGGACCTTGGGACGTGGCTACACCTTC. It translates to CASSKGTLGRGYTF.

This chain uses TRBV7-9 with TRBJ1-3, with D unresolved. The V and J ends lost 5 bases and 4 bases respectively, with 12 bases between them. Germline V CDR1 and CDR2: SEHNR, FQNEAQ (reference sequence). The CDR3 extends over 14 amino acids. The CDR3 loop is CASSARGLGNTIYF. The CDR3 DNA is TGTGCCAGCAGCGCCCGCGGGCTGGGAAACACCATATATTTT.

This rearrangement joins TRBV9 to TRBJ1-1; possible D gene TRBD1, 5 bases. Trimming removed 0 bases at V and 13 bases at J, with 10 bases between. CDR1 is SGDLS and CDR2 is YYNGEE in the germline V gene. The CDR3 spans 11 residues. The CDR3 is CASSVAGKGFF. DNA of the CDR3: TGTGCCAGCAGCGTAGCAGGGAAAGGTTTCTTT.

The chain employs TRBV6-1 and TRBJ1-5; D remains unclear. The CDR3 extends over 14 amino acids. V gave up 1 base and J gave up 4 bases, with 8 bases separating them. CDR1 is MNHNS, CDR2 SASEGT, per germline. Here the CDR3 DNA reads TGTGCCAGCAGTGAAGAGGCAGGAAATCAGCCCCAGCATTTT. As protein: CASSEEAGNQPQHF.

The chain employs TRBV27 and TRBJ1-2; the D is unclear. V was trimmed by 9 bases and J by 2 bases, leaving 19 bases between them. This CDR3 comprises 15 residues. Germline assignment: CDR1 MNHEY and CDR2 SMNVEV (reference sequence). The CDR3 nucleotides read TGTGCCAGTACCCGACGGCTAGGAGAAAACTATGGCTACACCTTC. Protein product: CASTRRLGENYGYTF.

The chain is built from TRBV6-1 and TRBJ2-6; D unresolved. The CDR3 length is 15 residues. In germline, CDR1 is MNHNS, CDR2 SASEGT. V gave up 5 bases and J gave up 4 bases, with 12 bases separating them. The CDR3: CASSISPSGANVLTF. In DNA, the CDR3 is TGTGCCAGCAGTATTTCTCCGTCCGGGGCCAACGTCCTGACTTTC.

The chain is built from TRBV14 and TRBJ2-4, with D unresolved. The ends were cut back, 1 base at V and 1 base at J, with 8 bases in the middle. Per the germline V gene, CDR1 is SGHDN and CDR2 is FVKESK. The CDR3 extends over 15 amino acids. CDR3 DNA: TGTGCCAGCAGCCAAGTAAGACCGGCCAAAAACATTCAGTACTTC. Protein product: CASSQVRPAKNIQYF. Supplemented by reference TRBV14 and TRBJ2-4, the full variable domain reads EAGVTQFPSHSVIEKGQTVTLRCDPISGHDNLYWYRRVMGKEIKFLLHFVKESKQDESGMPNNRFLAERTGGTYSTLKVQPAELEDSGVYFCASSQVRPAKNIQYFGAGTRLSVL.

This chain links TRBV7-9 with TRBJ2-5; D might be TRBD1 or TRBD2, each matching 5 bases. The CDR3 runs 15 residues. Trimming took 2 bases from V and 2 from J, leaving 12 bases between them. Germline assignment: CDR1 SEHNR and CDR2 FQNEAQ (reference sequence). Here the CDR3 reads CASSLFGAIQETQYF. CDR3 DNA sequence: TGTGCCAGCAGCTTATTCGGGGCCATTCAAGAGACCCAGTACTTC.

This chain connects TRBV6-5 to TRBJ2-1; D possibly uses TRBD1 or TRBD2 (6 bases each). From germline, CDR1 is MNHEY and CDR2 SVGAGI. CDR3 length: 15 residues. The V end was cut by 4 bases, the J end by 1 base, with 11 bases between. The DNA of the CDR3 is TGTGCCAGCAGTTCTACGGGGGCATCCTACAATGAGCAGTTCTTC. Residues: CASSSTGASYNEQFF.

The rearrangement links TRBV5-6 to TRBJ2-7, with TRBD1 matching 7 bases. Unmatched junction bases numbered 9, after V lost 5 bases and J lost 1 base. The CDR3 spans 15 residues. Germline CDR1 and CDR2: SGHDT and YYEEEE. CDR3: CASSRQGPGSYEQYF. The CDR3 coding sequence is TGTGCCAGCAGTCGACAGGGTCCGGGTTCCTACGAGCAGTACTTC. Together with reference TRBV5-6 and TRBJ2-7, the CDR3 gives the full variable domain: DAGVTQSPTHLIKTRGQQVTLRCSPKSGHDTVSWYQQALGQGPQFIFQYYEEEERQRGNFPDRFSGHQFPNYSSELNVNALLLGDSALYLCASSRQGPGSYEQYFGPGTRLTVT.

The V call is TRBV6-4, the J call TRBJ2-2; D ambiguous. Germline values: CDR1 MRHNA, CDR2 SNTAGT. Between the trimmed V and J ends, which lost 3 bases and 1 base, there was a span of 6 bases. CDR3 length: 14 residues. The CDR3 loop is CASSDRKNTGELFF. In DNA, the CDR3 is TGTGCCAGCAGTGATAGGAAGAACACCGGGGAGCTGTTTTTT.

V is TRBV6-6 and J is TRBJ1-2; perhaps TRBD1 as D (5 bases). The CDR3 contains 13 residues. Trimming removed 5 bases from V and 4 bases from J, with 11 bases in between. From germline, CDR1 is MNHNY and CDR2 SVGAGI (reference sequence). In nucleotides, the CDR3 is TGTGCCAGCAGTCCAGGGAGTAGCTATGGCTACACCTTC. It is translated as CASSPGSSYGYTF.

The chain recombines TRBV5-1 with TRBJ2-5; 8 nucleotides line up with TRBD2. CDR1 and CDR2 (germline): SGHRS, YFSETQ. This CDR3 is built from 15 residues. Trimming at V came to 0 bases and at J to 1 base, leaving 2 bases not matched to a gene. The CDR3 sequence: CASSLASGPQETQYF. CDR3 DNA sequence: TGCGCCAGCAGCTTGGCTAGCGGGCCCCAAGAGACCCAGTACTTC.

J is TRBJ1-2 and V is TRBV19, with 10 bases identical to TRBD1. The V segment lost 3 bases and the J segment 1 base; nucleotides outside the gene matches: 2. The CDR3 loop spans 15 amino acids. Germline CDR1 is LNHDA and CDR2 is SQIVND (reference sequence). CDR3 nucleotide sequence: TGTGCCAGTAGTATCGGACAGGGGGATAACTATGGCTACACCTTC. Translation: CASSIGQGDNYGYTF.